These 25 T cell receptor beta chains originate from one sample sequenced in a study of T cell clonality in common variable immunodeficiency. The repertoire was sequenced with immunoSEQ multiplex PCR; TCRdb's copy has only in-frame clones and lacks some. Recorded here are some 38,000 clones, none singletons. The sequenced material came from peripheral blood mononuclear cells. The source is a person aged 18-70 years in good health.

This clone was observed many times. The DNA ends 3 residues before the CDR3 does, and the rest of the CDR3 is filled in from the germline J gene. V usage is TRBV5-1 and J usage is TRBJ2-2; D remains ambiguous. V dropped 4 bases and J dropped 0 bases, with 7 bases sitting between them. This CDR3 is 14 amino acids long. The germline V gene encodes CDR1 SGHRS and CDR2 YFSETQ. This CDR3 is CASSPVPNTGELFF. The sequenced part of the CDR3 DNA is TGCGCCAGCAGCCCGGTGCCGAACACCGGGGAG.

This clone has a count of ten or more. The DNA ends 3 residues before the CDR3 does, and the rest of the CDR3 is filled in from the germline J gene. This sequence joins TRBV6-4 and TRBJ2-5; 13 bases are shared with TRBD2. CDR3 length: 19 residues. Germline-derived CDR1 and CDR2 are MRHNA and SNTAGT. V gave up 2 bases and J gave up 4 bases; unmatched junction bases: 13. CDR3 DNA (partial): TGTGCCAGCAGTGACCCTATACTAGCGGGGGGGCGGGATGCAGAGACC. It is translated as CASSDPILAGGRDAET. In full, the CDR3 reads CASSDPILAGGRDAETQYF.

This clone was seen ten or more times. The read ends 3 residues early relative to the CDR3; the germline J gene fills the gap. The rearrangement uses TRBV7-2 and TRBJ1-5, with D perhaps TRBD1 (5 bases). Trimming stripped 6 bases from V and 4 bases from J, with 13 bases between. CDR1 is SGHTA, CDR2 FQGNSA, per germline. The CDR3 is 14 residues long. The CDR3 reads CASRTDSLNQPQHF. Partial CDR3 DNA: TGTGCCAGCAGGACAGACTCTTTAAATCAGCCC.

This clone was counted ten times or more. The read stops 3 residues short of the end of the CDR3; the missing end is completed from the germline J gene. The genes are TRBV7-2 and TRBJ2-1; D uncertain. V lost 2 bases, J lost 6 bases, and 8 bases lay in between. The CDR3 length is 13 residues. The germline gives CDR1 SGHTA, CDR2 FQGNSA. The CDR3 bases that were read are TGTGCCAGCAGCTTAATGGCCCCCAATGAG. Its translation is CASSLMAPNE. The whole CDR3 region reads CASSLMAPNEQFF.

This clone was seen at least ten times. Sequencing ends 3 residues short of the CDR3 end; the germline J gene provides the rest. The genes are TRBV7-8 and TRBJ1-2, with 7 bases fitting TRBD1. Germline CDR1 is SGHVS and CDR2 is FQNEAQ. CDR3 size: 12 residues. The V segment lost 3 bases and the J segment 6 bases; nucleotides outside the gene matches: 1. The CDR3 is CASSLGTDGYTF. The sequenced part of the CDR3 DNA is TGTGCCAGCAGCTTGGGGACAGATGGC.

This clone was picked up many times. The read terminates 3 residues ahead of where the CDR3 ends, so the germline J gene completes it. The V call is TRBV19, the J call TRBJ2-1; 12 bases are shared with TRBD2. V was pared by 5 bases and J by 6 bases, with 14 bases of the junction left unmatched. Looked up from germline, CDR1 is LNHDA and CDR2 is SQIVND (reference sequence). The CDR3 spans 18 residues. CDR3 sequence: CASSPDVWTSGTPNEQFF. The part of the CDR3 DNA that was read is TGTGCCAGTAGTCCAGATGTTTGGACTAGCGGGACGCCCAATGAG.

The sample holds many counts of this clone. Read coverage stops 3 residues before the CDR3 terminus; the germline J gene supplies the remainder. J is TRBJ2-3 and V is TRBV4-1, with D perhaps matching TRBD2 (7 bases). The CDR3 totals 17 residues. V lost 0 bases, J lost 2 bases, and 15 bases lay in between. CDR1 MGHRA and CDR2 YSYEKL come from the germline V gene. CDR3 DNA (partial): TGCGCCAGCAGCCAAGATACGGCGGGGGCCTACACAGATACG. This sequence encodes CASSQDTAGAYTDT. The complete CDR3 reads CASSQDTAGAYTDTQYF.

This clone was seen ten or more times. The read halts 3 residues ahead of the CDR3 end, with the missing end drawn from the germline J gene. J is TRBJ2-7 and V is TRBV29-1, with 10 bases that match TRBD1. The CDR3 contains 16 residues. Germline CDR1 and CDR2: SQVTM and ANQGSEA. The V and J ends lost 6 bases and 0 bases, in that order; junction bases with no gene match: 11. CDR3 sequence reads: CSVGPPGTGDSYEQYF. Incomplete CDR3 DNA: TGCAGCGTCGGCCCCCCCGGGACAGGGGACTCCTACGAG.

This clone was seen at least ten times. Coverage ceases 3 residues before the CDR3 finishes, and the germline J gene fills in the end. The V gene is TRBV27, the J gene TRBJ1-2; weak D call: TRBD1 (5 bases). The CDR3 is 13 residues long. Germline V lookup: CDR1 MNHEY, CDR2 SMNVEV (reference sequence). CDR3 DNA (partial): TGTGCCAGCAGTTTTGGGGGGGTGGGCGGC. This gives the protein CASSFGGVGG. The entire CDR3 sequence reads CASSFGGVGGYTF.

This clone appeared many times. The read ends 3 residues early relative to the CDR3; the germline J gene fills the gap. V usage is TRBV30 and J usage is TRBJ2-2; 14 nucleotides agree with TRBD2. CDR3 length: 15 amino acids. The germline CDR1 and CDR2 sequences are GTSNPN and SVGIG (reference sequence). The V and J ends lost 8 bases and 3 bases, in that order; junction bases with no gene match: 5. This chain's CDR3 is CAGTSGRYDTGELFF. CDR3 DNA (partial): TGTGCCGGGACTAGCGGGAGATATGACACCGGGGAG.

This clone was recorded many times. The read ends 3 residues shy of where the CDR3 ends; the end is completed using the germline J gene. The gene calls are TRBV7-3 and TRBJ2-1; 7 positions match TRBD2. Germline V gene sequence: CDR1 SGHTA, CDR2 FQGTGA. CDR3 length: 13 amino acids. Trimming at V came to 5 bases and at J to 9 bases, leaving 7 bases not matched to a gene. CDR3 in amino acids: CASSAGAHSEQFF. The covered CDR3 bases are TGTGCCAGCAGCGCGGGAGCTCACAGTGAG. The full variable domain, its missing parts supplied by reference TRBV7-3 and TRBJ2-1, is GAGVSQTPSNKVTEKGKYVELRCDPISGHTALYWYRQSLGQGPEFLIYFQGTGAADDSGLPNDRFFAVRPEGSVSTLKIQRTERGDSAVYLCASSAGAHSEQFFGPGTRLTVL.

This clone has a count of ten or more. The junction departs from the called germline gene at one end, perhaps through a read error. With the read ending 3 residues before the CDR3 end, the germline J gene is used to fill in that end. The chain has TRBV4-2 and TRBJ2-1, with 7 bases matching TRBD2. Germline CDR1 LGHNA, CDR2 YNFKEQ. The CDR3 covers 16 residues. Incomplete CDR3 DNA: TGCGCCAGCAGCCCCCAACTCGCGACTAGCCCGAATGAG. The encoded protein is CASSPQLATSPNE. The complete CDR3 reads CASSPQLATSPNEQFF.

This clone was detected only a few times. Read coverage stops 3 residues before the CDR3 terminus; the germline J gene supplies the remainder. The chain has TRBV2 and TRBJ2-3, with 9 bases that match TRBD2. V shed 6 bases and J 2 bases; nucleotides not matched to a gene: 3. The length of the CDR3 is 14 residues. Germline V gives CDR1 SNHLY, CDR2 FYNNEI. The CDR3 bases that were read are TGTGCCAGCAGACTAGCGGGCTCCACAGATACG. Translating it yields CASRLAGSTDT. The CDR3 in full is CASRLAGSTDTQYF.

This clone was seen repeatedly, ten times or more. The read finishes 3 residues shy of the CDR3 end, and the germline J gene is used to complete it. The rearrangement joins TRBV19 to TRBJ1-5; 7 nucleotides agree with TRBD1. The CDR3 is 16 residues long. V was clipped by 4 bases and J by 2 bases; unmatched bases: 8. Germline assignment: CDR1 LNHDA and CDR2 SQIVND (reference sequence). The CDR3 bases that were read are TGTGCCAGTAGTACCAAACAGGGGATTCGCAATCAGCCC. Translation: CASSTKQGIRNQP. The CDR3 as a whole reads CASSTKQGIRNQPQHF.

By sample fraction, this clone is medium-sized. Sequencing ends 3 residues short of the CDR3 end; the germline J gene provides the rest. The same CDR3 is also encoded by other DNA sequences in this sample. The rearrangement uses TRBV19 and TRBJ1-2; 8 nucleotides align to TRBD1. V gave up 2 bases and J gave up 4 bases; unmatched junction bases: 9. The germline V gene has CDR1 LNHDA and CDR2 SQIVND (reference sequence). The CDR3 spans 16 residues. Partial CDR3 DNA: TGTGCCAGTAGTATACGGGCAGGGGGCGACTCCTATGGC. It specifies CASSIRAGGDSYG. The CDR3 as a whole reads CASSIRAGGDSYGYTF. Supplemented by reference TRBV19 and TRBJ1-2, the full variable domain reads DGGITQSPKYLFRKEGQNVTLSCEQNLNHDAMYWYRQDPGQGLRLIYYSQIVNDFQKGDIAEGYSVSREKKESFPLTVTSAQKNPTAFYLCASSIRAGGDSYGYTFGSGTRLTVV.

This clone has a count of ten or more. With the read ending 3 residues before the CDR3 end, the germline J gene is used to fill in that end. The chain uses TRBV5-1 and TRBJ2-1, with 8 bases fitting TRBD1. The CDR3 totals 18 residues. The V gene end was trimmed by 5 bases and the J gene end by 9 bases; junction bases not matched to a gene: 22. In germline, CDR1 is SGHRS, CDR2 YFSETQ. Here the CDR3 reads CASRGIDRGFAVDGEQFF. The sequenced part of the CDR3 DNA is TGCGCCAGCAGAGGGATAGACAGGGGATTCGCGGTGGACGGTGAG.

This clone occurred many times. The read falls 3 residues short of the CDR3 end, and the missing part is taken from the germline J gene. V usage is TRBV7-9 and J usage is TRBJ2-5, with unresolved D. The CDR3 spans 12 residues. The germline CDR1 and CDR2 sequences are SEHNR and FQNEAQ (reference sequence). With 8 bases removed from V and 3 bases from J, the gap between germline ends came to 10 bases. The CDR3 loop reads CASLGWEETQYF. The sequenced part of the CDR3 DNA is TGTGCCAGCCTCGGGTGGGAAGAGACC. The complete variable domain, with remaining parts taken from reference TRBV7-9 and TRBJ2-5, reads DTGVSQNPRHKITKRGQNVTFRCDPISEHNRLYWYRQTLGQGPEFLTYFQNEAQLEKSRLLSDRFSAERPKGSFSTLEIQRTEQGDSAMYLCASLGWEETQYFGPGTRLLVL.

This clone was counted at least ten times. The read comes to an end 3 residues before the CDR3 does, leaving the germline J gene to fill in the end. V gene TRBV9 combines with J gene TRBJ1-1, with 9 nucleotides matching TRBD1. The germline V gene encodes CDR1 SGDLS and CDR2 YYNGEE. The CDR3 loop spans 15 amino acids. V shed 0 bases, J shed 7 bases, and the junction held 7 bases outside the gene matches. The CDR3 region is CASSVDPTGGGEAFF. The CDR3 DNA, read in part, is TGTGCCAGCAGCGTAGATCCGACAGGGGGGGGTGAA.

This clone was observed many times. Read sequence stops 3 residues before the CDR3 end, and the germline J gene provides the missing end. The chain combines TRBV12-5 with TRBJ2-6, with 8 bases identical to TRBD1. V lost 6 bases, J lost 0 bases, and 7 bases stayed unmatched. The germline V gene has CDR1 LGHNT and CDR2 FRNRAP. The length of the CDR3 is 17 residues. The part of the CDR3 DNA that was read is TGTGCTAGTGGCCCCGGGACAGGTAACTCTGGGGCCAACGTC. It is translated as CASGPGTGNSGANV. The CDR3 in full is CASGPGTGNSGANVLTF.

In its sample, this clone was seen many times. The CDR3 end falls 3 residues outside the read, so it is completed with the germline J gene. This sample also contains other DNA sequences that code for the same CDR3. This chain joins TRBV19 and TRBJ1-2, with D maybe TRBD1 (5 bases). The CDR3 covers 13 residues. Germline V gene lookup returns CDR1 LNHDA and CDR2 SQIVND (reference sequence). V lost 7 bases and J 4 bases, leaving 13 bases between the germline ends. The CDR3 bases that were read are TGTGCCAGTACGCTAGGGGTGCGCTATGGC. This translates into CASTLGVRYG. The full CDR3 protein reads CASTLGVRYGYTF.

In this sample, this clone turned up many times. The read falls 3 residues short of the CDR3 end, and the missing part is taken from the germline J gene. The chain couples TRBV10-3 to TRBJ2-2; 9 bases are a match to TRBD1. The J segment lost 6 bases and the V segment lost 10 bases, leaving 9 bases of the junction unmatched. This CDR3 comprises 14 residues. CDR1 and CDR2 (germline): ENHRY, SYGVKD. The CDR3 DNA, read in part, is TGTGCCACTGGGGGGACAGGGTATGCCGGGGAG. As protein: CATGGTGYAGE. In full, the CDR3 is CATGGTGYAGELFF.

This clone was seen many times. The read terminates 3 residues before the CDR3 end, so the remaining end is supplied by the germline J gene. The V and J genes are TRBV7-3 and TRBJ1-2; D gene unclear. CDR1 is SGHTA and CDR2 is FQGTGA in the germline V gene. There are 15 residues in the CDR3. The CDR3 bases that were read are TGTGCCAGCAGCCCAGGTGCGAGGGTAGGCCCTCCC. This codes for CASSPGARVGPP. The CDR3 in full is CASSPGARVGPPYTF.

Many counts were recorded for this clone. The CDR3 is CASSRDRQAGNTIYF. CDR3 bases read: TGTGCCAGCTCCCGCGATAGACAGGCTGGAAACACC. The chain couples TRBV18 to TRBJ1-3; the D gene is possibly TRBD1 (6 bases). The sequence runs out 3 residues before the end of the CDR3; the remainder is reconstructed from the germline J gene. CDR3 size: 15 residues. The germline gives CDR1 KGHSH, CDR2 LQKENI. V was cut by 6 bases and J by 2 bases, with 14 bases left in between.

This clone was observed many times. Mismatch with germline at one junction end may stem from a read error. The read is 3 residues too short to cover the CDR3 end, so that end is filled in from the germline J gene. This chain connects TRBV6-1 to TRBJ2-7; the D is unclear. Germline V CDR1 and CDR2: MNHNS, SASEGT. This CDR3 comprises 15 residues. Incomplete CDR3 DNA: TGTGCCAGCATTGAAGTGTACCCGCGGCCTTACGAG. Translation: CASIEVYPRPYE. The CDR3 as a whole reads CASIEVYPRPYEQYF.

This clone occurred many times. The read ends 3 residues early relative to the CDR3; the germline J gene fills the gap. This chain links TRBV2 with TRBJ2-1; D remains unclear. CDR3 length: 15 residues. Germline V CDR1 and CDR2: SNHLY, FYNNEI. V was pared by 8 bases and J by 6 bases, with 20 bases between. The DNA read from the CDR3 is TGTGCCAGCCTGGGCCGTCCCGTCGTACCCAATGAG. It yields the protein CASLGRPVVPNE. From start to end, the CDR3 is CASLGRPVVPNEQFF. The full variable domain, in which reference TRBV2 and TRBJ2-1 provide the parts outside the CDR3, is EPEVTQTPSHQVTQMGQEVILRCVPISNHLYFYWYRQILGQKVEFLVSFYNNEISEKSEIFDDQFSVERPDGSNFTLKIRSTKLEDSAMYFCASLGRPVVPNEQFFGPGTRLTVL.